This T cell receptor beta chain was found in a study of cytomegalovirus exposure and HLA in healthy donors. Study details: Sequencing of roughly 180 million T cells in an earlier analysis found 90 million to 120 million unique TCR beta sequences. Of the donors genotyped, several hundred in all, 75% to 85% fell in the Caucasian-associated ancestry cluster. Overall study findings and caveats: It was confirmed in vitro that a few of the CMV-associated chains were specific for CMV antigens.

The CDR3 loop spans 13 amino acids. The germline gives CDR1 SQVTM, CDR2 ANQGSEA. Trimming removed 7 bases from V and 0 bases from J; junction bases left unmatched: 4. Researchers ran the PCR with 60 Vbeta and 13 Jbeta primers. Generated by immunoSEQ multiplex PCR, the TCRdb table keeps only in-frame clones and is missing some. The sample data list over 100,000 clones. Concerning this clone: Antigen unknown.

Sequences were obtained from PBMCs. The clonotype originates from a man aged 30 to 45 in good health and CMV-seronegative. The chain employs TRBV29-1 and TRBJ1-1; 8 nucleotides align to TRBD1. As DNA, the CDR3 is TGCAGCGGCAGCAGGGGGCTGAACACTGAAGCTTTCTTT. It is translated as CSGSRGLNTEAFF.